Detailed here is one TCR beta chain. Its target is unknown. The source of the sample is a study of OX40 agonist ivuxolimab in advanced cancers. Study-wide background: The dose-escalation cohort was around 83% male, with a mean age of 60 years, ranging roughly 23 to 85. Prior anti-PD-1, anti-PD-L1 or anti-CTLA-4 therapy was allowed; about 39% had some.

Study results and limitations: Not determined was the antigen specificity of the expanded peripheral T cells.

Any history of autoimmune disease or systemic immunosuppression disqualified patients. This CDR3 comprises 15 residues. Trimming cost V 4 bases and J 6 bases; bases outside gene matches: 8. Germline CDR1 is SGHDN and CDR2 is FVKESK. TCRdb's copy holds only in-frame clones and misses some; the assay was immunoSEQ multiplex PCR. The data show about 82,000 clones, 75% to 90% seen once. The V call is TRBV14, the J call TRBJ2-5; 10 bases are shared with TRBD1. The sequence derives from an adult with an advanced solid tumor such as melanoma, head and neck, liver or kidney cancer. The sequencing here drew on CD4+ or CD8+ T cells sorted from blood, taken in a trial of the OX40 agonist ivuxolimab. The CDR3 sequence is CASSRYRDRGQTQYF. CDR3 nucleotides: TGTGCCAGCAGCCGTTACCGGGACAGGGGACAGACCCAGTACTTC.